The text below deals with one TCR beta chain. The antigen is unknown. UMI-tagged TRB cDNA libraries were built via 5' RACE. TCRdb re-called the 5' RACE reads and gives one entry per CDR3 protein, without DNA. Here the sample table reports about 98,000 distinct CDR3 sequences. This entry is derived from a study of CXCR3-negative and CXCR3-positive naive CD8 T cells. Study-level findings and limits: Naive CXCR3-positive cells had TRB CDR3s more hydrophobic than those of CXCR3-negative naive cells. TRBV-TRBJ usage was similar across naive CXCR3 subsets but distinct in memory cells. Diversity ran similarly high across both naive subsets but far lower in memory CD8+ cells.

Sorts performed in triplicate captured hundreds of thousands of cells each from every CD8+ T cell subset. In germline, CDR1 is SGHTA, CDR2 FQGNSA. This CDR3 region has 16 residues. Source material: naive CXCR3+ CD8+ T cells from blood. The subset was: CD45RO-CCR7+CD27+CD95- naive CD8+ T cells expressing CXCR3 (TNR3+). This TCR came from a human donor in good health. Some clones in this sample may be carry-over from other donors' samples. The chain employs TRBV7-2 and TRBJ2-1; the D gene TCRdb calls, TRBD2, cannot be checked with no DNA. The CDR3 spells CASSLLLAGSYNEQFF.